This T cell receptor (beta chain) came from a study of cytomegalovirus exposure and HLA in healthy donors. Study results and caveats: In a later analysis, TCR beta V- and J-gene trimming was associated with a missense DCLRE1C variant. High sensitivity and specificity were reportedly achieved when the classifier diagnosed cytomegalovirus status.

With respect to this clone: What it recognizes is unknown.

Amplification used 60 Vbeta primers and 13 Jbeta primers. Profiled with immunoSEQ multiplex PCR; TCRdb holds only in-frame clones, not every one. This sample's table has roughly 200,000 clones. V was pared by 6 bases and J by 1 base, with 9 bases between. The V gene's germline CDR1 is SQVTM and CDR2 ANQGSEA. The CDR3 covers 12 residues. Input material: PBMCs. This TCR came from a man between 25 and 39 years old in good health and CMV-seronegative. J is TRBJ1-1 and V is TRBV29-1, with D hard to call. This CDR3 reads CSVNTGNTEAFF. CDR3 nucleotide sequence: TGCAGCGTAAACACGGGGAACACTGAAGCTTTCTTT.